These 31 T cell receptor beta chains were all obtained from the same sample, sequenced in a study of cytomegalovirus exposure and HLA in healthy donors. This table comes from immunoSEQ multiplex PCR, and its TCRdb copy is limited to in-frame clones, with some not included. The sample includes some 310,000 clones, approximately 91% seen only once; the top ten take around 0.96%. The sample taken for sequencing was PBMCs. These receptor sequences come from a man aged 25 to 40 in good health and CMV-seronegative.

This clone is a singleton in its sample. The chain recombines TRBV18 with TRBJ2-2, with a possible D match to TRBD2 (6 bases). Germline CDR1 is KGHSH and CDR2 is LQKENI. The CDR3 extends over 15 amino acids. The germline V and J ends were trimmed by 3 bases and 4 bases, with 12 bases remaining between them. The CDR3 spells CASSPGTSGTGELFF. In nucleotides, the CDR3 is TGTGCCAGCTCACCCGGGACTTCGGGCACCGGGGAGCTGTTTTTT.

The chain carries TRBV5-6 and TRBJ2-2; the match to TRBD2 covers 10 bases. Trimming at V came to 4 bases and at J to 6 bases, leaving 9 bases not matched to a gene. The CDR3 spans 16 residues. Germline V CDR1 and CDR2: SGHDT, YYEEEE. The CDR3 sequence: CASSASLAGAAGELFF. Here the CDR3 DNA reads TGTGCCAGCAGCGCCTCTCTAGCGGGGGCCGCCGGGGAGCTGTTTTTT. Complete variable domain (other parts from reference TRBV5-6 and TRBJ2-2): DAGVTQSPTHLIKTRGQQVTLRCSPKSGHDTVSWYQQALGQGPQFIFQYYEEEERQRGNFPDRFSGHQFPNYSSELNVNALLLGDSALYLCASSASLAGAAGELFFGEGSRLTVL.

This clone was recorded only once. This chain uses TRBV30 with TRBJ1-2; D not resolved. Trimming pared 0 bases from V and 0 bases from J, leaving 11 bases between. CDR1 GTSNPN and CDR2 SVGIG come from the germline V gene (reference sequence). This CDR3 is built from 15 residues. CDR3 bases: TGTGCCTGGAGTGTCGAGGGATACTCTAACTATGGCTACACCTTC. The encoded protein is CAWSVEGYSNYGYTF.

The chain couples TRBV2 to TRBJ2-7, with 7 bases lining up with TRBD1. V lost 1 base and J lost 6; bases outside the gene matches: 6. CDR1 is SNHLY, CDR2 FYNNEI, per germline. The CDR3 sequence is 14 residues long. CDR3 coding DNA: TGTGCCAGCAGTGAAGGACAGGGACCCCTCGAGCAGTACTTC. It yields the protein CASSEGQGPLEQYF.

This rearrangement joins TRBV18 to TRBJ2-7, with 7 bases identical to TRBD1. V was clipped by 4 bases and J by 5 bases; unmatched bases: 5. The germline V gene encodes CDR1 KGHSH and CDR2 LQKENI. This CDR3 spans 13 amino acids. CDR3 nucleotides: TGTGCCAGCTCACGGACAGGAGAGGACGAGCAGTACTTC. This translates into CASSRTGEDEQYF.

V is TRBV29-1 and J is TRBJ1-5, with 11 bases matching TRBD1. The CDR3 totals 14 residues. J was trimmed by 5 bases and V by 6 bases; bases with no gene match: 6. The germline gives CDR1 SQVTM, CDR2 ANQGSEA. CDR3 DNA sequence: TGCAGCGTGGGGACAGGGGGAAAGGATCAGCCCCAGCATTTT. Translated, it gives CSVGTGGKDQPQHF.

This chain uses TRBV7-8 with TRBJ1-1, with D possibly TRBD1 on 6 matching bases. This CDR3 contains 16 residues. Germline values: CDR1 SGHVS, CDR2 FQNEAQ. V was shortened by 5 bases and J by 5 bases, with 21 bases between the two germline ends. The CDR3 DNA follows: TGTGCCAGCAGCGAAGACTCCGGGACAAGGGGGACTGAAGCTTTCTTT. It encodes CASSEDSGTRGTEAFF.

This chain connects TRBV11-2 to TRBJ2-5; TRBD1 might be the D (6 bases). Trimming cost V 1 base and J 5 bases, with 14 bases left between them. The CDR3 totals 15 residues. The germline CDR1 and CDR2 sequences are SGHAT and FQNNGV. CDR3 nucleotides: TGTGCCAGCAGCTTAGGGCCACAGGGATCCGAGACCCAGTACTTC. This encodes CASSLGPQGSETQYF.

This chain uses TRBV11-2 with TRBJ2-2; a possible D gene is TRBD1 (6 bases). Trimming removed 2 bases from V and 6 bases from J, with 10 bases in between. The CDR3 loop spans 14 amino acids. Germline V gene lookup returns CDR1 SGHAT and CDR2 FQNNGV. The CDR3 is CASSLSSGAGELFF. CDR3 DNA: TGTGCCAGCAGCTTATCGTCAGGGGCCGGGGAGCTGTTTTTT.

This clone has only one observation. The V gene is TRBV2, the J gene TRBJ1-6; 12 bases map to TRBD1. The CDR3 length is 20 residues. Germline loops: CDR1 SNHLY, CDR2 FYNNEI. Germline trimming cut 2 bases from V and 4 bases from J; bases unmatched to any gene: 12. CDR3 loop: CASSEQGTGGFWGYNSPLHF. In DNA, the CDR3 is TGTGCCAGCAGTGAACAAGGGACAGGGGGCTTCTGGGGTTATAATTCACCCCTCCACTTT.

V and J are TRBV19 and TRBJ1-5; D unclear. The CDR3 contains 14 residues. Looked up from germline, CDR1 is LNHDA and CDR2 is SQIVND (reference sequence). Trimming shortened V by 0 bases and J by 0 bases, and 3 bases separated the two germline ends. This CDR3 reads CASSIDNSNQPQHF. For the CDR3, the DNA is TGTGCCAGTAGTATAGACAATAGCAATCAGCCCCAGCATTTT.

The chain couples TRBV30 to TRBJ1-1, with 8 bases identical to TRBD1. After removal of 0 bases from V and 4 bases from J, the junction contained 7 bases not matched to a gene. The V gene's germline CDR1 is GTSNPN and CDR2 SVGIG (reference sequence). This CDR3 region has 15 residues. This CDR3 reads CAWSVLGQGATEAFF. In DNA form, the CDR3 reads TGTGCCTGGAGTGTACTCGGACAGGGAGCCACTGAAGCTTTCTTT.

This rearrangement joins TRBV5-5 to TRBJ2-4, with 8 bases lining up with TRBD1. CDR3 length equals 16 residues. V trimming: 4 bases; J trimming: 2 bases; junction bases outside the gene matches: 8. The germline gives CDR1 SGHKS, CDR2 YYEKEE (reference sequence). The CDR3 sequence is CASSNWTGLTKNIQYF. Here the CDR3 DNA reads TGTGCCAGCAGCAACTGGACAGGGCTGACCAAAAACATTCAGTACTTC.

This rearrangement joins TRBV4-1 to TRBJ1-2, with D perhaps TRBD1 (6 bases). Germline CDR1 reads MGHRA; CDR2 reads YSYEKL. Trimming stripped 3 bases from V and 1 base from J, with 21 bases between. The CDR3 runs 18 residues. The DNA of the CDR3 is TGCGCCAGCAGCCATAAGGACGGGACATCTTCTCTTAACTATGGCTACACCTTC. Translated, it gives CASSHKDGTSSLNYGYTF.

The V gene is TRBV6-6, the J gene TRBJ2-3; 8 nucleotides match TRBD2. The junction had 9 bases not matched to a gene; V was cut back by 6 bases and J by 4 bases. The CDR3 spans 15 residues. CDR1 is MNHNY, CDR2 SVGAGI, per germline (reference sequence). DNA for the CDR3: TGTGCCAGCAGCCACGGGGCGGGGGGCTCAGATACGCAGTATTTT. This translates into CASSHGAGGSDTQYF.

V gene TRBV5-1 combines with J gene TRBJ2-7; 7 nucleotides match TRBD1. The CDR3 consists of 15 residues. CDR1 and CDR2 from the germline V gene are SGHRS and YFSETQ. The J segment lost 5 bases and the V segment lost 1 base, leaving 9 bases of the junction unmatched. CDR3 sequence: CASSLYQGVSDEQYF. As DNA, the CDR3 is TGCGCCAGCAGCTTGTATCAGGGGGTCAGCGACGAGCAGTACTTC. The full variable domain, its missing parts supplied by reference TRBV5-1 and TRBJ2-7, is KAGVTQTPRYLIKTRGQQVTLSCSPISGHRSVSWYQQTPGQGLQFLFEYFSETQRNKGNFPGRFSGRQFSNSRSEMNVSTLELGDSALYLCASSLYQGVSDEQYFGPGTRLTVT.

This clone was seen a single time. The chain couples TRBV19 to TRBJ1-5; D gene unclear. Trimming took 3 bases from V and 3 from J, leaving 12 bases between them. CDR1 LNHDA and CDR2 SQIVND come from the germline V gene (reference sequence). CDR3 length equals 15 residues. CDR3 sequence reads: CASSIYGRYNQPQHF. CDR3 DNA sequence: TGTGCCAGTAGTATTTACGGGAGGTACAATCAGCCCCAGCATTTT. The full variable domain, with the rest looked up from reference TRBV19 and TRBJ1-5, is DGGITQSPKYLFRKEGQNVTLSCEQNLNHDAMYWYRQDPGQGLRLIYYSQIVNDFQKGDIAEGYSVSREKKESFPLTVTSAQKNPTAFYLCASSIYGRYNQPQHFGDGTRLSIL.

V usage is TRBV5-4 and J usage is TRBJ1-2; possible D gene TRBD1, 6 bases. V gave up 4 bases and J gave up 8 bases, with 12 bases separating them. CDR3 length equals 12 residues. Germline V gives CDR1 SGHNT, CDR2 YYREEE (reference sequence). The CDR3: CASSQQGYGYTF. The CDR3 DNA is TGTGCCAGCAGCCAACAGGGATACGGCTACACCTTC.

This clone was counted once. V usage is TRBV18 and J usage is TRBJ2-2; D ambiguous. This CDR3 contains 15 residues. Trimming left V 1 base short and J 3 bases short, with 9 bases between. Per the germline V gene, CDR1 is KGHSH and CDR2 is LQKENI. The CDR3 nucleotides are TGTGCCAGCTCACCACGTCAGGTCCACACCGGGGAGCTGTTTTTT. Residues: CASSPRQVHTGELFF.

V usage is TRBV6-5 and J usage is TRBJ1-4, with D tentatively TRBD1 (6 bases). The V gene's germline CDR1 is MNHEY and CDR2 SVGAGI. V was pared by 4 bases and J by 5 bases, with 14 bases between. The CDR3 has 15 amino acids. CDR3 in DNA: TGTGCCAGCAGTTTTGGGGGCCAAGGGAATGAAAAACTGTTTTTT. Translated: CASSFGGQGNEKLFF.

This clone was found a few times. Other DNA sequences in this specimen translate into the identical CDR3. The rearrangement links TRBV29-1 to TRBJ1-2, with a weak D call TRBD1 (5 bases). V was shortened by 4 bases and J by 2 bases, with 5 bases between the two germline ends. CDR1 SQVTM and CDR2 ANQGSEA come from the germline V gene. This CDR3 contains 11 residues. In DNA, the CDR3 is TGCAGCGTTGCAGGGAACTATGGCTACACCTTC. Translation: CSVAGNYGYTF.

The V call is TRBV4-1, the J call TRBJ1-6; tentative D call: TRBD1 (6 bases). V shed 3 bases and J shed 7 bases, with 13 bases lying between them. Germline assignment: CDR1 MGHRA and CDR2 YSYEKL. This CDR3 has 15 amino acids. The CDR3 DNA reads TGCGCCAGCAGCCAGACCGGGACAAGAAATTCACCCCTCCACTTT. This codes for CASSQTGTRNSPLHF.

The chain uses TRBV7-8 and TRBJ2-7; 11 bases align to TRBD1. This CDR3 has 18 residues. J gave up 1 base and V 4 bases, and 12 bases lay outside the gene matches. Germline V CDR1 and CDR2: SGHVS, FQNEAQ. The CDR3 DNA sequence: TGTGCCAGCAGCTCAGGACAGGGGGCGGATCTAGTTTCCTACGAGCAGTACTTC. It specifies CASSSGQGADLVSYEQYF.

DNA for the CDR3: TGTGCCAGCAGTTACTCGGAAAGACAGGGAGGTGAAAAACTGTTTTTT. It translates to CASSYSERQGGEKLFF. The chain couples TRBV6-6 to TRBJ1-4; 7 bases are shared with TRBD1. This CDR3 spans 16 amino acids. Germline V lookup: CDR1 MNHNY, CDR2 SVGAGI (reference sequence). V gave up 0 bases and J gave up 7 bases; unmatched junction bases: 8.

This clone was seen just once. This chain uses TRBV14 with TRBJ2-7; D may be TRBD1 (6 bases). The CDR3 has 15 residues. The V and J ends lost 4 bases and 0 bases respectively, with 13 bases between them. The germline CDR1 and CDR2 sequences are SGHDN and FVKESK. The DNA of the CDR3 is TGTGCCAGCAGCCCGGAAACAGGGAGCTCCTACGAGCAGTACTTC. It specifies CASSPETGSSYEQYF.

The gene calls are TRBV6-5 and TRBJ1-1; a possible D gene is TRBD1 (5 bases). Germline V lookup: CDR1 MNHEY, CDR2 SVGAGI. V lost 6 bases to trimming and J lost 0 bases, with 14 bases between them. The CDR3 length is 15 residues. CDR3: CASSPHPGVNTEAFF. The CDR3 DNA is TGTGCCAGCAGCCCTCACCCGGGGGTGAACACTGAAGCTTTCTTT.

This sequence joins TRBV29-1 and TRBJ2-3; 10 positions agree with TRBD1. This CDR3 contains 15 residues. Trimming at V came to 6 bases and at J to 1 base, leaving 7 bases not matched to a gene. The germline V gene has CDR1 SQVTM and CDR2 ANQGSEA. This CDR3 reads CSVGWTGGGTDTQYF. As DNA, the CDR3 is TGCAGCGTGGGATGGACAGGGGGTGGCACAGATACGCAGTATTTT.

The chain recombines TRBV5-6 with TRBJ2-5; D is ambiguous. This CDR3 has 14 residues. V was clipped by 4 bases and J by 0 bases, with 10 bases between them. CDR1 is SGHDT, CDR2 YYEEEE, per germline. CDR3 DNA: TGTGCCAGCAGCCTTCTCGGGTACCAAGAGACCCAGTACTTC. As protein: CASSLLGYQETQYF.

As regards this clone: Relative to the germline gene, one junction end is altered; a read error may explain this. V gene TRBV13 combines with J gene TRBJ1-1, with a tentative D call TRBD1 (5 bases). The CDR3 runs to 11 residues. CDR1 is PRHDT, CDR2 FYEKMQ, per germline (reference sequence). CDR3 nucleotides: TGTGCCAGCAGCTTAGGCCAGGGTCACTTATTT. Its translation: CASSLGQGHLF.

The chain is built from TRBV30 and TRBJ1-5, with D possibly matching TRBD1 (6 bases). The V gene lost 3 bases and the J gene lost 7 bases, with 16 bases spanning the gap. The germline gives CDR1 GTSNPN, CDR2 SVGIG (reference sequence). There are 14 residues in the CDR3. The CDR3: CAWSATGRRQPQHF. In DNA, the CDR3 is TGTGCCTGGAGCGCAACAGGGCGCCGGCAGCCCCAGCATTTT.

This chain links TRBV30 with TRBJ2-1; 10 nucleotides align to TRBD2. Per the germline V gene, CDR1 is GTSNPN and CDR2 is SVGIG (reference sequence). CDR3 length: 15 amino acids. The V gene end was trimmed by 3 bases and the J gene end by 5 bases; junction bases not matched to a gene: 7. The CDR3 loop is CAWSFIAGGHNEQFF. The CDR3 nucleotides read TGTGCCTGGAGCTTCATAGCGGGGGGTCACAATGAGCAGTTCTTC. Variable domain in full (rest from reference TRBV30 and TRBJ2-1): SQTIHQWPATLVQPVGSPLSLECTVEGTSNPNLYWYRQAAGRGLQLLFYSVGIGQISSEVPQNLSASRPQDRQFILSSKKLLLSDSGFYLCAWSFIAGGHNEQFFGPGTRLTVL.